This paragraph covers one T cell receptor beta chain sequence. Its antigen specificity is not known. No much larger clone is present one base from it, and per-base qualities are unavailable. The immunoSEQ Assay, a bias-controlled multiplex PCR, was used to amplify TCRbeta CDR3 regions from genomic DNA. The authors' pipeline ran thus. The number of nucleated cells in each sample was estimated by amplification of reference gene primers within the assay. To quantify the absolute abundance of each unique TCRbeta CDR3 rearrangement, sequence reads were collapsed and filtered. For each sample, productive Simpson clonality was calculated by taking the square root of Simpson's diversity index across productive rearrangements. Here the immuneACCESS table is served through TCRdb, limited to in-frame sequences with V and J called. Missing clones are a known gap in these copies; in checked studies unresolved V genes cover under half, and the rest lacks a known reason. V and J calls and clone size are copied from that table; D and trimming were computed from the DNA. The sample has around 84,000 clones on record, around four fifths of them singletons. The ten most abundant clones make up 18% of the sample.

The CDR3, cysteine through phenylalanine, is 13 amino acids long. Here the CDR3 DNA is all that survives: 39 bases in frame from base 1. Deletion took 4 bases off V and 4 bases off J, with a span of 13 bases between the germline ends. Reading the germline V gene gives CDR1 SQVTM and CDR2 ANQGSEA. The source of the sample is a study of blood T cell repertoires in COVID-19 (TCRdb year 2020). As for the study more broadly: Collaborator samples came from the United States, Italy and Spain and covered acute and convalescent phases of COVID-19. Where available, HLA class I and class II types were obtained from metadata supplied by the sample provider rather than from assay-based typing. The prospective study material was composed of cDNA or gDNA derived from T cells, B-cell-depleted T cells, or PBMCs. The repertoires were released in a freely available public database meant as a resource for research on the immune response to SARS-CoV-2. The sample metadata nearly always contained a de-identified subject ID, COVID-19 status, age in years and sex. Samples were obtained from the ongoing ImmuneRACE study (first 160 participants) and from 1,254 subjects provided by 6 global collaborators. The dataset comprised deeply sampled blood TCRbeta repertoires from subjects exposed to, actively infected with, or recovered from COVID-19. Study-wide findings and limitations: The amount of clinical and demographic metadata varied by source and participant and was provided uncurated.

Whole blood was collected in K2EDTA tubes by collaborating institutions according to the institutions' own protocols. Collaborator samples were shipped for TCRbeta analysis as frozen whole blood, isolated PBMCs, or DNA extracted from either sample type. Here the chain combines TRBV29-1 and TRBJ2-5, and possibly TRBD1, on 6 matching bases. This clonotype originated in an older man with active or convalescent COVID-19. The specimen sequenced was peripheral blood. The DNA sequence reads TGCAGCGTTGGCCAGGGGAAGGGAGAGACCCAGTACTTC. Its coded protein is CSVGQGKGETQYF.